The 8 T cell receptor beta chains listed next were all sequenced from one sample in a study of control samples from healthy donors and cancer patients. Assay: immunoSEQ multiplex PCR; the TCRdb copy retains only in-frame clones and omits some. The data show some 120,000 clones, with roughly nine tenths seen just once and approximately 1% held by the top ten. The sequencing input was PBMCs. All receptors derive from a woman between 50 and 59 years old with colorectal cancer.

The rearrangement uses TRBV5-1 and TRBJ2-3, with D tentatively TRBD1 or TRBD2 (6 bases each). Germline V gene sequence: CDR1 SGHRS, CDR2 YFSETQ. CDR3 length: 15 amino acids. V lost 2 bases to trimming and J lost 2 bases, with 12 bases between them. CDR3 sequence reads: CASSLNAGHTDTQYF. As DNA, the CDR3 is TGCGCCAGCAGCTTAAATGCGGGACACACAGATACGCAGTATTTT.

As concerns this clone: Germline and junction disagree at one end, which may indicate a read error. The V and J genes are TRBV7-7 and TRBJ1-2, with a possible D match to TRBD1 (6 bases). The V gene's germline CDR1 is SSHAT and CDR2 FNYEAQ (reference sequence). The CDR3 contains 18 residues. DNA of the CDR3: TGTGCTAGCAGCCCAGCTACGCCGGGACATGTAAATAACTATGGCTACACCTTC. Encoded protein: CASSPATPGHVNNYGYTF.

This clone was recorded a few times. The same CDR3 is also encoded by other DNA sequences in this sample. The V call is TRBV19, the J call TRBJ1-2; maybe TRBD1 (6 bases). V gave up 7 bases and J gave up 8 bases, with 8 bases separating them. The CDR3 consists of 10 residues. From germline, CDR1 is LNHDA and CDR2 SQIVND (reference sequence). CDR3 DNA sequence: TGTGCCAGTAATGACAGGGGCTACACCTTC. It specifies CASNDRGYTF.

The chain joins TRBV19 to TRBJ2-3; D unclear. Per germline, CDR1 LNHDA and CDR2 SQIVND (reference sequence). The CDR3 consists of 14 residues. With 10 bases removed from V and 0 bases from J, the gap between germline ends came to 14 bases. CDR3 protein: CATKEQRSTDTQYF. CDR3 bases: TGTGCCACCAAAGAACAGAGAAGCACAGATACGCAGTATTTT.

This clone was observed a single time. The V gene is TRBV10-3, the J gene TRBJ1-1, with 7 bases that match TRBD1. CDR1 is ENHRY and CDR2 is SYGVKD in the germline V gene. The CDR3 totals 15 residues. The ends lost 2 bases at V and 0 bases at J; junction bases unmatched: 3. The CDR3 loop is CAISEGDRLNTEAFF. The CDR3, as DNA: TGTGCCATCAGTGAGGGGGACAGACTGAACACTGAAGCTTTCTTT.

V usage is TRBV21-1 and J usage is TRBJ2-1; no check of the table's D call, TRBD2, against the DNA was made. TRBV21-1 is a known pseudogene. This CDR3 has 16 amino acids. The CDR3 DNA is TGTGCCAGCAGCAAGACTCCCAACAACTCCTACAATGAGCAGTTCTTC. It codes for CASSKTPNNSYNEQFF.

The CDR3 protein is CASSQAEGYGYTF. CDR3 bases: TGTGCCAGCAGCCAAGCCGAAGGCTATGGCTACACCTTC. This chain links TRBV3-1 (or the pseudogene TRBV3-2) with TRBJ1-2, with unresolved D. V dropped 1 base and J dropped 4 bases, with 7 bases sitting between them. The CDR3 is 13 residues long. Germline V CDR1 and CDR2: LGHDT, YNNKEL (reference sequence).

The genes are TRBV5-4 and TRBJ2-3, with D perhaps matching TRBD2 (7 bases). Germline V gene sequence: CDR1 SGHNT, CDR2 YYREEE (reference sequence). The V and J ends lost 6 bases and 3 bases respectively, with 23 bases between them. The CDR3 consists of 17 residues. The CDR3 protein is CASTLMRGGGQTDTQYF. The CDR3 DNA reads TGTGCCAGCACACTAATGCGAGGGGGGGGGCAAACAGATACGCAGTATTTT.